One and the same sample provided the 15 T cell receptor beta chains below, sequenced in a study of cytomegalovirus exposure and HLA in healthy donors. 60 Vbeta and 13 Jbeta primers were used in PCR. Profiled with immunoSEQ multiplex PCR; TCRdb holds only in-frame clones, not every one. The clone table shows about 210,000 clones, with the ten largest holding roughly 0.98%. The sequencing sample was made of PBMCs. The receptors here all came from a woman aged 25 to 39 in good health and CMV-seropositive.

This chain joins TRBV10-3 and TRBJ2-7; D perhaps matches TRBD2 (6 bases). Trimming left V 4 bases short and J 2 bases short, with 12 bases between. The CDR3 covers 14 residues. Germline CDR1 ENHRY, CDR2 SYGVKD. CDR3 bases: TGTGCCATCAGTGGATCCGGGAGCCCCTACGAGCAGTACTTC. Translating gives CAISGSGSPYEQYF.

The rearrangement links TRBV19 to TRBJ2-7, with a tentative D call TRBD2 (5 bases). The V gene lost 7 bases and the J gene lost 3 bases, with 13 bases spanning the gap. Germline loops: CDR1 LNHDA, CDR2 SQIVND (reference sequence). This CDR3 contains 13 residues. The CDR3 DNA sequence: TGTGCCAGTAATTCGGGATGGGACTACGAGCAGTACTTC. This encodes CASNSGWDYEQYF.

This chain uses TRBV10-2 with TRBJ2-4, with 10 nucleotides matching TRBD1. After removal of 3 bases from V and 8 bases from J, the junction contained 16 bases not matched to a gene. Germline values: CDR1 WSHSY, CDR2 SAAADI. CDR3 length: 18 amino acids. The CDR3 reads CASSEVAGTGAKGDIQYF. The CDR3 DNA is TGCGCCAGCAGTGAAGTTGCCGGGACAGGGGCGAAGGGGGACATTCAGTACTTC.

The J gene is TRBJ1-3, the V gene TRBV6-5; D unresolved. V dropped 6 bases and J dropped 0 bases, with 12 bases sitting between them. This CDR3 contains 15 residues. CDR1 is MNHEY and CDR2 is SVGAGI in the germline V gene. The CDR3 nucleotides read TGTGCCAGCAGCCACGAGGGTTACTCTGGAAACACCATATATTTT. It yields the protein CASSHEGYSGNTIYF.

This chain links TRBV4-1 with TRBJ1-4; a weak D match, TRBD1 (6 bases). Trimming took 1 base from V and 7 from J, leaving 13 bases between them. Per the germline V gene, CDR1 is MGHRA and CDR2 is YSYEKL. This CDR3 has 15 amino acids. CDR3 in DNA: TGCGCCAGCAGCCAAGTAACAGGGTTTAGTGAAAAACTGTTTTTT. Its protein is CASSQVTGFSEKLFF.

This sequence joins TRBV19 and TRBJ1-2; the match to TRBD1 covers 9 bases. The trim removed 2 bases at V and 8 bases at J, leaving 12 bases unmatched. CDR3 length: 16 residues. Looked up from germline, CDR1 is LNHDA and CDR2 is SQIVND (reference sequence). The CDR3 region is CASSIRSGTGLGGYTF. CDR3 DNA sequence: TGTGCCAGTAGTATAAGGTCTGGGACAGGGCTCGGCGGCTACACCTTC.

CDR3 sequence (DNA): TGCGCCAGCAGCTTGACGCCTAGTGAGGGAGACACTGAAGCTTTCTTT. Protein sequence: CASSLTPSEGDTEAFF. The chain combines TRBV5-1 with TRBJ1-1; D unclear. V lost 1 base and J lost 3, with 16 bases in between. The CDR3 length is 16 residues. CDR1 is SGHRS, CDR2 YFSETQ, per germline.

The chain couples TRBV27 to TRBJ2-2, with D possibly TRBD2 on 6 matching bases. The V end was cut by 5 bases, the J end by 3 bases, with 16 bases between. This CDR3 is 16 amino acids long. Germline lookup yields CDR1 MNHEY and CDR2 SMNVEV (reference sequence). CDR3 DNA sequence: TGTGCCAGCAGTCCGGCGGGGCGCGGTGACACCGGGGAGCTGTTTTTT. Translation gives CASSPAGRGDTGELFF.

The gene calls are TRBV5-1 and TRBJ2-3, with D unclear. Germline V lookup: CDR1 SGHRS, CDR2 YFSETQ. V lost 1 base and J lost 2, with 5 bases in between. The CDR3 extends over 13 amino acids. The chain's CDR3 is CASSLPNTDTQYF. The CDR3, as DNA: TGCGCCAGCAGCTTGCCTAACACAGATACGCAGTATTTT. Full variable domain (remainder filled in from reference TRBV5-1 and TRBJ2-3): KAGVTQTPRYLIKTRGQQVTLSCSPISGHRSVSWYQQTPGQGLQFLFEYFSETQRNKGNFPGRFSGRQFSNSRSEMNVSTLELGDSALYLCASSLPNTDTQYFGPGTRLTVL.

This sequence joins TRBV18 and TRBJ1-1; 8 bases are a match to TRBD1. Germline V gene data show CDR1 as KGHSH and CDR2 as LQKENI. The trim removed 5 bases at V and 11 bases at J, leaving 7 bases unmatched. There are 12 residues in the CDR3. The CDR3 protein is CASSNQGAGAFF. As DNA, the CDR3 is TGTGCCAGCTCAAATCAGGGGGCTGGGGCTTTCTTT. Based on the CDR3 plus reference TRBV18 and TRBJ1-1, the full variable domain is NAGVMQNPRHLVRRRGQEARLRCSPMKGHSHVYWYRQLPEEGLKFMVYLQKENIIDESGMPKERFSAEFPKEGPSILRIQQVVRGDSAAYFCASSNQGAGAFFGQGTRLTVV.

V is TRBV7-9 and J is TRBJ1-2, with D uncertain. The V end was cut by 3 bases, the J end by 3 bases, with 17 bases between. Looked up from germline, CDR1 is SEHNR and CDR2 is FQNEAQ (reference sequence). The CDR3 has 16 residues. The CDR3 DNA follows: TGTGCCAGCAGCTTCACTCTGGGAGATGGGGACTATGGCTACACCTTC. As protein: CASSFTLGDGDYGYTF.

The chain combines TRBV5-1 with TRBJ2-1; D gene unclear. This CDR3 is 14 amino acids long. CDR1 and CDR2 from the germline V gene are SGHRS and YFSETQ. Trimming stripped 0 bases from V and 13 bases from J, with 17 bases between. The CDR3 sequence: CASSLAPFSGVQFF. The CDR3 nucleotides read TGCGCCAGCAGCTTGGCCCCATTTTCTGGAGTACAGTTCTTC.

This chain joins TRBV4-2 and TRBJ1-1, with D perhaps matching TRBD1 (5 bases). The ends were cut back, 0 bases at V and 3 bases at J, with 20 bases in the middle. The CDR3 runs 18 residues. Germline-derived CDR1 and CDR2 are LGHNA and YNFKEQ. The CDR3 region has the DNA TGTGCCAGCAGCCAAGATCGGGGGGTGGTAGGGTTGGACACTGAAGCTTTCTTT. It codes for CASSQDRGVVGLDTEAFF.

The V and J genes are TRBV6-1 and TRBJ1-1; D uncertain. The CDR3 length is 14 residues. V shed 6 bases and J shed 1 base, with 12 bases lying between them. The germline V gene encodes CDR1 MNHNS and CDR2 SASEGT. The DNA for the CDR3 is TGTGCCAGCAGGAGAGGAGGGTGGAACACTGAAGCTTTCTTT. Encoded protein: CASRRGGWNTEAFF.

The V call is TRBV15, the J call TRBJ2-2; 7 nucleotides align to TRBD2. Looked up from germline, CDR1 is LNHNV and CDR2 is YYDKDF (reference sequence). The CDR3 totals 14 residues. Germline trimming cut 5 bases from V and 6 bases from J; bases unmatched to any gene: 6. CDR3: CATSWGSGAGELFF. The CDR3 nucleotides are TGTGCCACCAGCTGGGGGAGCGGGGCCGGGGAGCTGTTTTTT.